This TCR beta chain was documented in a study of blood T cell repertoires in COVID-19. The overall study: Collection of acute and convalescent COVID-19 samples took place in the United States, Italy and Spain. T cells, B-cell-depleted T cells, or PBMCs provided the cDNA or gDNA that served as material.

As processed by the authors: Reference gene primer amplification in the assay estimated nucleated cell counts. Method: immunoSEQ multiplex PCR; TCRdb's copy keeps in-frame clones and lacks some. V and J calls and clone size are given by that table; D and trimming were obtained from the DNA. The sample carries about 190,000 clones, around 79% recorded once. This clone has a count of ten or more. The sequenced material came from peripheral blood. The sequence was obtained from a man aged 55 to 70 with active or convalescent COVID-19.

The CDR3 loop reads CASSPSTVKPLHF. DNA of the CDR3: TGTGCCAGCAGTCCCTCGACTGTGAAGCCCCTCCACTTT. This chain joins TRBV27 and TRBJ1-6; D gene unclear. Germline lookup yields CDR1 MNHEY and CDR2 SMNVEV (reference sequence). The CDR3 spans 13 residues. V gave up 5 bases and J gave up 13 bases, with 15 bases separating them.